A selection of T cell receptor beta chains follows, all from one sample in a study of blood T cell repertoires in COVID-19. Clones were read by immunoSEQ multiplex PCR, and TCRdb kept only the in-frame ones, dropping some. The sample includes about 180,000 clones, 83% seen only once; the top ten take approximately 1.5%. Sequenced: peripheral blood. Receptors originate from a human donor in a cohort sampled during active COVID-19. Both conserved end residues are part of each CDR3. The D gene is left open where the match is weak. Expanded clones get a size class; other rows say once, few or many, or leave the size out.

>TRBV11-2|TRBJ1-6|TRBD1|.
TGTGCCAGCAGCTCGGACAGGGCCCGAAGCTCCTATAATTCACCCCTCCACTTT
CASSSDRARSSYNSPLHF
>TRBV9|TRBJ2-7|TRBD2|.
TGTGCCAGCAGCGTCCAAGCGGGGCTTCCCTACGAGCAGTACTTC
CASSVQAGLPYEQYF
>TRBV27|TRBJ2-2|TRBD2|.
TGTGCCAGCAGTTTCGGGACTAGCGGGGACACCGGGGAGCTGTTTTTT
CASSFGTSGDTGELFF
>TRBV7-2|TRBJ2-7|.|few
TGTGCCAGCAGCGGGAGTAGCTCCTACGAGCAGTACTTC
CASSGSSSYEQYF
>TRBV11-3|TRBJ2-7|TRBD1|.
TGTGCCAGCAGCCCCCTGGACAGGGAAGCACCCTACGAGCAGTACTTC
CASSPLDREAPYEQYF
>TRBV15|TRBJ2-5|TRBD1|.
TGTGCCACCAGCAGAGGGACAGGGGGACTTGACCAAGAGACCCAGTACTTC
CATSRGTGGLDQETQYF
>TRBV7-9|TRBJ2-2|TRBD2|.
TGTGCCAGCAGCCCCGGACTAGCGGCGAACACCGGGGAGCTGTTTTTT
CASSPGLAANTGELFF
>TRBV7-2|TRBJ2-1|TRBD1|.
TGTGCCAGCAGCTTCGCGGACAGGGAGCAGTTCTTC
CASSFADREQFF
>TRBV6-5|TRBJ2-5|.|.
TGTGCCAGCAGGACAGGTGACCGACAAGAGACCCAGTACTTC
CASRTGDRQETQYF
>TRBV3-1/TRBV3-2|TRBJ2-3|TRBD2|.
TGTGCCAGCAGCCGGCTAGCGGCACTTGGGGATACGCAGTATTTT
CASSRLAALGDTQYF
>TRBV5-8|TRBJ1-2|.|.
TGTGCCAGCAGCTTGGCCCCAGGGAACTATGGCTACACCTTC
CASSLAPGNYGYTF
>TRBV5-6|TRBJ1-1|TRBD1|.
TGTGCCAGCAGAGCGGGACAGGGAAACACTGAAGCTTTCTTT
CASRAGQGNTEAFF
>TRBV10-3|TRBJ1-5|.|.
TGTGCCATCAGTGAGTCGGGAGGGATCAATCAGCCCCAGCATTTT
CAISESGGINQPQHF
>TRBV27|TRBJ2-7|TRBD2|.
TGTGCCAGCAGTTTCCGATCTAGCGGTCCCTACGAGCAGTACTTC
CASSFRSSGPYEQYF
>TRBV27|TRBJ2-5|TRBD2|.
TGTGCCAGCAGTTTCTGGGGGGGCCAAGAGACCCAGTACTTC
CASSFWGGQETQYF
>TRBV7-3|TRBJ2-7|.|.
TGTGCCAGCAGTCAGGGGGGCGAGGACGAGCAGTACTTC
CASSQGGEDEQYF
>TRBV2|TRBJ1-5|.|.
TGTGCCAGCAGTGGAACCAACAGGGATCAGCCCCAGCATTTT
CASSGTNRDQPQHF
>TRBV18|TRBJ2-6|.|once
TGTGCCAGCTCCCCTGGGGCCCGCTCTGGGGCCAACGTCCTGACTTTC
CASSPGARSGANVLTF
>TRBV7-8|TRBJ2-7|.|few
TGTGCCAGCAGCCCCCAAACGTCTGACACCTACGAGCAGTACTTC
CASSPQTSDTYEQYF
>TRBV4-1|TRBJ1-1|TRBD1|.
TGCGCCAGCAGTCCGGGACAGGGCCGGACTGAAGCTTTCTTT
CASSPGQGRTEAFF
>TRBV6-6|TRBJ1-6|.|.
TGTGCCAGCAGTTACTCCTCGGGGAATTCACCCCTCCACTTT
CASSYSSGNSPLHF
>TRBV6-5|TRBJ1-2|.|once
TGTGCCAGCAGTTACGGTCCAGATGACTATGGCTACACCTTC
CASSYGPDDYGYTF
>TRBV4-3|TRBJ1-2|.|.
TGCGCCAGCAGCCAAGAAGTAGCGAGAGGCTATGGCTACACCTTC
CASSQEVARGYGYTF
>TRBV2|TRBJ2-7|TRBD2|.
TGTGCCAGCAAACCCCCTAGCGGGAGTGGCTACGAGCAGTACTTC
CASKPPSGSGYEQYF
>TRBV19|TRBJ2-1|TRBD2|.
TGTGCCAGTAGTATAGTGGCGGGGGGGCCGCAGAATGAGCAGTTCTTC
CASSIVAGGPQNEQFF
>TRBV12-3/TRBV12-4|TRBJ1-1|.|.
TGTGCCAGCAGTTCCGGGAACACTGAAGCTTTCTTT
CASSSGNTEAFF
>TRBV7-9|TRBJ2-7|.|few
TGTGCCAGCACCACCCCCTCAGGGAATCCCTACGAGCAGTACTTC
CASTTPSGNPYEQYF
>TRBV3-1/TRBV3-2|TRBJ2-1|.|.
TGTGCCAGCAGCCAAGGTGGCGGAGGGAGCTCCTACAATGAGCAGTTCTTC
CASSQGGGGSSYNEQFF
>TRBV7-2|TRBJ1-2|.|.
TGTGCCAGCAGCCCTGGGGGGGCTGACTATGGCTACACCTTC
CASSPGGADYGYTF
>TRBV7-2|TRBJ2-1|.|.
TGTGCCAGCAGCTCAAACAGGGTCAATGAGCAGTTCTTC
CASSSNRVNEQFF
>TRBV5-6|TRBJ1-1|.|.
TGTGCCAGCAGCTTAAAAGCGAACACTGAAGCTTTCTTT
CASSLKANTEAFF
>TRBV10-1|TRBJ2-2|.|.
TGCGCCAGCAGTGCACAACCAGCGTACGGGGAGCTGTTTTTT
CASSAQPAYGELFF
>TRBV4-3|TRBJ1-4|.|.
TGCGCCAGCAGCCAGGGGGGGTGGGATGAAAAACTGTTTTTT
CASSQGGWDEKLFF
>TRBV7-9|TRBJ2-7|.|.
TGTGCCAGCAGCTTAGAGGGGTGGGTCGAGCAGTACTTC
CASSLEGWVEQYF
>TRBV11-2|TRBJ2-7|TRBD1|.
TGTGCCAGCAGCTCTTCGACAGGGAACGAGCAGTACTTC
CASSSSTGNEQYF
>TRBV6-2/TRBV6-3|TRBJ2-3|.|.
TGTGCCAGCAGTTACTCCGGGGTAAACACAGATACGCAGTATTTT
CASSYSGVNTDTQYF
>TRBV6-2/TRBV6-3|TRBJ2-7|.|.
TGTGCCAGCAGCCTCCTGGCCGAGCAGTACTTC
CASSLLAEQYF
>TRBV6-1|TRBJ2-2|.|.
TGTGCCAGCAGTGAAGCGCGGTACACCGGGGAGCTGTTTTTT
CASSEARYTGELFF
>TRBV10-3|TRBJ1-5|.|.
TGTGCCACATGGGGGGGGCGCAATCAGCCCCAGCATTTT
CATWGGRNQPQHF
>TRBV5-4|TRBJ2-3|TRBD2|.
TGTGCCAGCAGCTTGCAAATACGGGGGGCAGATACGCAGTATTTT
CASSLQIRGADTQYF
>TRBV28|TRBJ2-1|TRBD1|.
TGTGCCAGCAGCGGACAGGGAGTCTGGAATGAGCAGTTCTTC
CASSGQGVWNEQFF
>TRBV2|TRBJ2-1|TRBD2|.
TGTGCCAGCAGGCGGCTAGCGGCCTACAATGAGCAGTTCTTC
CASRRLAAYNEQFF
>TRBV5-1|TRBJ2-6|.|.
TGCGCCAGCAGTGACAGCTCTGGGGCCAACGTCCTGACTTTC
CASSDSSGANVLTF
>TRBV7-9|TRBJ2-4|.|.
TGTGCCAGCAGCTTAGTGGGCGGGCTAGCCAAAAACATTCAGTACTTC
CASSLVGGLAKNIQYF
>TRBV19|TRBJ1-2|TRBD1|.
TGTGCCAGTAGTGAGGGGGCGAGGGGCTACACCTTC
CASSEGARGYTF
>TRBV6-4|TRBJ2-1|.|.
TGTGCCAGCAGTGACGGAGGGAGACAAGGGAATGAGCAGTTCTTC
CASSDGGRQGNEQFF
>TRBV5-1|TRBJ2-2|TRBD2|.
TGCGCCAGCGGGAGGGGACGCGGGGAGCTGTTTTTT
CASGRGRGELFF
>TRBV15|TRBJ1-4|TRBD1|.
TGTGCCACCAGCGGACGGATTTGGACAGGGAATGAAAAACTGTTTTTT
CATSGRIWTGNEKLFF
>TRBV20-1|TRBJ1-2|.|.
TGCAGTGCTAGTTGGGGGAGGGCCTATGGCTACACCTTC
CSASWGRAYGYTF
>TRBV9|TRBJ2-1|.|few
TGTGCCAGCAGCGGGGCGGGCGATGAGCAGTTCTTC
CASSGAGDEQFF
>TRBV14|TRBJ1-2|TRBD1|.
TGTGCCAGCAGCCATCGTCCGGGACAGGGGGCATGGGGCTACACCTTC
CASSHRPGQGAWGYTF
>TRBV5-1|TRBJ2-1|TRBD2|.
TGCGCCAGCAGCCTGAGCGGACGGACTAGCAATGAGCAGTTCTTC
CASSLSGRTSNEQFF
>TRBV5-5|TRBJ1-6|.|many
TGTGCCAGTCAACAGGGTTCCCATAATTCACCCCTCCACTTT
CASQQGSHNSPLHF
>TRBV3-1/TRBV3-2|TRBJ2-7|TRBD2|.
TGTGCCAGCAGCCAAACCCCCGGGGGGGACGGAAAGTACGAGCAGTACTTC
CASSQTPGGDGKYEQYF
>TRBV14|TRBJ1-1|.|.
TGTGCCAGCAGCCAAGGGGGGCAGAAAGAAGCTTTCTTT
CASSQGGQKEAFF
>TRBV11-3|TRBJ1-1|TRBD1|.
TGTGCCAGCAGCCACGGAGGGGGCAGCGTTAACACTGAAGCTTTCTTT
CASSHGGGSVNTEAFF
>TRBV7-2|TRBJ1-2|TRBD1|.
TGTGCCAGCAGCTTTGACAGGGTCGGCGGCTACACCTTC
CASSFDRVGGYTF
>TRBV6-5|TRBJ2-7|.|few
TGTGCCAGCAGATCTGGACTTCGCCCCTACGAGCAGTACTTC
CASRSGLRPYEQYF
>TRBV7-3|TRBJ1-1|.|.
TGTGCCAGCAGAGGGGCGGATTGGAACACTGAAGCTTTCTTT
CASRGADWNTEAFF